Listed below are T cell receptor beta chains from one sample, sequenced in a study of blood T cell repertoires in COVID-19. Clones were sequenced by immunoSEQ multiplex PCR, and TCRdb holds only the in-frame ones, with some missing. This table has 250,000 or so clones, 85% appearing once. Material: peripheral blood. Receptor source: a woman aged 55-70 years with active or convalescent COVID-19. Each CDR3 is given with its conserved first and last residue. The order of the fields is clone size, V gene, D gene, J gene, CDR3 protein, CDR3 DNA. The D gene is left open where the match is weak. Only part of the rows carry a size: once, few, many, or a class if the clone is expanded.

abundance: -
v_gene: TRBV10-3
d_gene: -
j_gene: TRBJ1-1
CDR3aa: CAISDPVEFTEAFF
CDR3nt: TGTGCCATCAGTGATCCCGTCGAGTTCACTGAAGCTTTCTTT

abundance: -
v_gene: TRBV11-1
d_gene: -
j_gene: TRBJ1-4
CDR3aa: CASSSGVGSVDEKLFF
CDR3nt: TGTGCCAGCAGCTCTGGGGTCGGGAGTGTGGATGAAAAACTGTTTTTT

abundance: -
v_gene: TRBV4-1
d_gene: TRBD1
j_gene: TRBJ1-5
CDR3aa: CASSPTGQGYGQPQHF
CDR3nt: TGCGCCAGCAGCCCAACGGGACAGGGTTATGGGCAGCCCCAGCATTTT

abundance: few
v_gene: TRBV28
d_gene: -
j_gene: TRBJ1-4
CDR3aa: CASSLRGTKLFF
CDR3nt: TGTGCCAGCAGTTTGAGGGGGACAAAACTGTTTTTT

abundance: few
v_gene: TRBV7-2
d_gene: TRBD2
j_gene: TRBJ2-1
CDR3aa: CASSETSGGWFF
CDR3nt: TGTGCCAGCAGCGAGACTAGCGGGGGGTGGTTCTTC

abundance: -
v_gene: TRBV4-1
d_gene: TRBD1
j_gene: TRBJ1-3
CDR3aa: CASSPIGGDRAFSGNTIYF
CDR3nt: TGCGCCAGCAGCCCAATAGGGGGGGACAGGGCTTTCTCTGGAAACACCATATATTTT

abundance: -
v_gene: TRBV5-1
d_gene: TRBD1
j_gene: TRBJ1-6
CDR3aa: CASSLGTGDSPLHF
CDR3nt: TGCGCCAGCAGCTTGGGGACAGGGGATTCACCCCTCCACTTT

abundance: once
v_gene: TRBV2
d_gene: TRBD1
j_gene: TRBJ2-1
CDR3aa: CASSEEGQGYNEQFF
CDR3nt: TGTGCCAGCAGTGAAGAGGGACAGGGCTACAATGAGCAGTTCTTC

abundance: -
v_gene: TRBV7-9
d_gene: TRBD2
j_gene: TRBJ2-1
CDR3aa: CASSSFSGTSYNEQFF
CDR3nt: TGTGCCAGCAGCTCCTTTAGCGGGACGTCCTACAATGAGCAGTTCTTC

abundance: -
v_gene: TRBV24-1
d_gene: -
j_gene: TRBJ1-1
CDR3aa: CATKEGGEEETEAFF
CDR3nt: TGTGCCACCAAGGAGGGGGGGGAGGAAGAGACTGAAGCTTTCTTT

abundance: -
v_gene: TRBV5-1
d_gene: TRBD2
j_gene: TRBJ2-2
CDR3aa: CASSLGGGGGNTGELFF
CDR3nt: TGCGCCAGCAGCTTGGGAGGCGGCGGGGGGAACACCGGGGAGCTGTTTTTT

abundance: -
v_gene: TRBV5-6
d_gene: TRBD1
j_gene: TRBJ2-1
CDR3aa: CASSLWTGGNEQFF
CDR3nt: TGTGCCAGCAGCCTTTGGACAGGGGGGAATGAGCAGTTCTTC

abundance: -
v_gene: TRBV7-8
d_gene: TRBD2
j_gene: TRBJ2-3
CDR3aa: CASSNGLAQTDTQYF
CDR3nt: TGTGCCAGCAGCAACGGACTAGCCCAAACAGATACGCAGTATTTT

abundance: -
v_gene: TRBV18
d_gene: TRBD1
j_gene: TRBJ1-2
CDR3aa: CASSPRGQSYGYTF
CDR3nt: TGTGCCAGCTCACCCAGGGGGCAGTCCTATGGCTACACCTTC

abundance: -
v_gene: TRBV2
d_gene: -
j_gene: TRBJ2-1
CDR3aa: CASSEGRGRNEQFF
CDR3nt: TGTGCCAGCAGTGAAGGGCGGGGGCGCAATGAGCAGTTCTTC

abundance: few
v_gene: TRBV18
d_gene: -
j_gene: TRBJ1-4
CDR3aa: CASSPRSLRTNEKLFF
CDR3nt: TGTGCCAGCTCACCACGATCCTTGAGAACTAATGAAAAACTGTTTTTT

abundance: -
v_gene: TRBV24-1
d_gene: -
j_gene: TRBJ1-2
CDR3aa: CATSEFGGKGYTF
CDR3nt: TGTGCCACCAGTGAGTTTGGGGGCAAAGGCTACACCTTC

abundance: -
v_gene: TRBV19
d_gene: TRBD1
j_gene: TRBJ2-3
CDR3aa: CASSSTGGTTDTQYF
CDR3nt: TGTGCCAGTAGTTCGACAGGGGGTACGACAGATACGCAGTATTTT